One and the same sample provided the 9 T cell receptor beta chains below, sequenced in a study of blood T cells in healthy people across ages. Primers used in a second PCR of about 6 to 11 cycles were a sample-barcoded 5' primer and a J-beta primer mix. From the 5' RACE reads, TCRdb called clonotypes with MiXCR, one entry per CDR3 protein. The sample includes roughly 2 million distinct CDR3 sequences, around half seen only once; the top ten take approximately 2.1%. Sequencing was done on a sample of blood. The receptor source for this set is a woman in her forties in good health.

This clonotype was picked up a small number of times. The chain has TRBV4-2 and TRBJ2-1; D remains unclear. Germline CDR1 is LGHNA and CDR2 is YNFKEQ. This CDR3 is 14 amino acids long. V was pared by 4 bases and J by 6 bases, with 13 bases between. The CDR3, as DNA: TGTGCCAGCAGCCGTGCCTCAGGCGGCAATGAGCAGTTCTTC. Translated: CASSRASGGNEQFF.

V usage is TRBV20-1 and J usage is TRBJ2-3; 10 nucleotides align to TRBD2. The CDR3 is 15 amino acids. Germline-derived CDR1 and CDR2 are DFQATT and SNEGSKA (reference sequence). The V gene end was trimmed by 1 base and the J gene end by 5 bases; junction bases not matched to a gene: 6. CDR3 in DNA: TGCAGTGCTAGAGTGCTAGCGGGGGTGGGAGATACGCAGTATTTT. Protein: CSARVLAGVGDTQYF.

The chain is built from TRBV9 and TRBJ2-3; TRBD2 aligns across 14 bases. Per germline, CDR1 SGDLS and CDR2 YYNGEE. The CDR3 length is 16 residues. With 0 bases clipped from V and 4 bases from J, the junction kept 1 base outside the gene matches. In nucleotides, the CDR3 is TGTGCCAGCAGCGTAGCGGGACTAGCGGGGGCAGATACGCAGTATTTT. It encodes CASSVAGLAGADTQYF.

The rearrangement links TRBV10-3 to TRBJ1-2; D not certain. The V and J ends lost 0 bases and 2 bases respectively, with 7 bases between them. Germline V gene data show CDR1 as ENHRY and CDR2 as SYGVKD. This CDR3 is built from 14 residues. CDR3 sequence: CAISESQANYGYTF. The CDR3 region has the DNA TGTGCCATCAGTGAGTCGCAGGCCAACTATGGCTACACCTTC.

The CDR3 region is CASSLGLGQGDGYTF. CDR3 coding DNA: TGTGCCAGCAGCTTAGGATTGGGACAGGGTGATGGCTACACCTTC. This chain uses TRBV7-2 with TRBJ1-2; 9 nucleotides match TRBD1. CDR1 and CDR2 from the germline V gene are SGHTA and FQGNSA. This CDR3 has 15 amino acids. V lost 1 base, J lost 6 bases, and 6 bases stayed unmatched.

In its sample, this clonotype was seen a few times. V usage is TRBV4-3 and J usage is TRBJ2-5; a possible D gene is TRBD2 (6 bases). From germline, CDR1 is LGHNA and CDR2 YSLEER. The V gene lost 0 bases and the J gene lost 5 bases, with 10 bases spanning the gap. The CDR3 spans 14 residues. CDR3: CASSQDPGDETQYF. CDR3 DNA sequence: TGCGCCAGCAGCCAAGATCCGGGGGATGAGACCCAGTACTTC.

The rearrangement joins TRBV20-1 to TRBJ1-6, with 8 bases matching TRBD1. The CDR3 length is 14 residues. The V and J ends lost 0 bases and 10 bases, in that order; junction bases with no gene match: 5. Germline values: CDR1 DFQATT, CDR2 SNEGSKA (reference sequence). Here the CDR3 reads CSARDRTGYSPLHF. The CDR3 nucleotides are TGCAGTGCTAGAGATCGGACAGGGTACTCACCCCTCCACTTT.

The chain couples TRBV6-2 or TRBV6-3 to TRBJ2-3, with D perhaps matching TRBD2 (6 bases). CDR1 is MNHEY, CDR2 SVGEGT, per germline. V lost 6 bases, J lost 0 bases, and 13 bases lay in between. The CDR3 covers 15 residues. The CDR3 DNA is TGTGCCAGCAGGGATCGGGGGTGGAGCACAGATACGCAGTATTTT. Protein sequence: CASRDRGWSTDTQYF.

This sequence joins TRBV6-5 and TRBJ2-1; D unclear. Trimming took off 1 base at V and 7 bases at J, with 14 bases between the two ends. The CDR3 loop spans 15 amino acids. The germline V gene encodes CDR1 MNHEY and CDR2 SVGAGI. The CDR3 region has the DNA TGTGCCAGCAGTTACTGGGAAGGCCCTCTTAATGAGCAGTTCTTC. This sequence encodes CASSYWEGPLNEQFF.